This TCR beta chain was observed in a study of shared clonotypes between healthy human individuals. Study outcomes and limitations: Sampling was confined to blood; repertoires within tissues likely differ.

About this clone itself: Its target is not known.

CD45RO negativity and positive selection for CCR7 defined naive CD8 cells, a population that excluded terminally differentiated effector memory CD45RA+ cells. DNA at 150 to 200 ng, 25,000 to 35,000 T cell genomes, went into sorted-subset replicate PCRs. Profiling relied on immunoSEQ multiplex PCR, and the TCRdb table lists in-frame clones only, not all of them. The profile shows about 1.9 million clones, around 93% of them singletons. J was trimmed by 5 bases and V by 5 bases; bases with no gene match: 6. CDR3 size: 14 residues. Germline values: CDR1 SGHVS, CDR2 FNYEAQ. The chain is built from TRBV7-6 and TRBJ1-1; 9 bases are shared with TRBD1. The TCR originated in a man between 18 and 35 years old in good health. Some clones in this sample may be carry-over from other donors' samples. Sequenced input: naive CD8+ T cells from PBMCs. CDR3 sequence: CASSHMDRGTEAFF. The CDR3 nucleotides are TGTGCCAGCAGCCATATGGACAGGGGAACTGAAGCTTTCTTT.